The rows below give T cell receptor beta chains drawn from one sample of a study of T-cell memory formation after mild COVID-19. Each CDR3 protein is one row after TCRdb ran MiXCR on the 5' RACE reads. The table has just under 350,000 distinct CDR3 sequences, roughly 13% seen once. Specimen: PBMCs or a T cell subset sorted from them (not recorded which). The receptors come from a man aged 18 to 30 who had mild COVID-19 (a few samples of this study predate the infection). Cell type and time point are not known. Each CDR3 is given with its conserved first and last residue. The D gene is left open where the match is weak. Only some rows state a clone size, as once, few, many or a class for expanded clones.

j_call: TRBJ1-1
d_call: NA
clone_size: few
v_call: TRBV5-6
cdr3_nt: TGTGCCAGCAGCTCGTACGGTGAAGCTTTCTTT
cdr3_aa: CASSSYGEAFF

j_call: TRBJ1-2
d_call: NA
clone_size: once
v_call: TRBV4-2
cdr3_nt: TGTGCCAGCAGCCAAGAACAGGTGCCAAACTATGGCTACACCTTC
cdr3_aa: CASSQEQVPNYGYTF

j_call: TRBJ1-1
d_call: TRBD1
clone_size: few
v_call: TRBV30
cdr3_nt: TGTGCCTGGAGAATAATCGGACAGGGCTCGAGGGAAGCTTTCTTT
cdr3_aa: CAWRIIGQGSREAFF

j_call: TRBJ2-3
d_call: TRBD2
clone_size: few
v_call: TRBV9
cdr3_nt: TGTGCCAGCAGCGTAGGCGGGGGACCCAACACAGATACGCAGTATTTT
cdr3_aa: CASSVGGGPNTDTQYF

j_call: TRBJ1-4
d_call: NA
clone_size: few
v_call: TRBV7-2
cdr3_nt: TGTGCCAGCAGCTTAACAATGGAAAAACTGTTTTTT
cdr3_aa: CASSLTMEKLFF

j_call: TRBJ2-2
d_call: NA
clone_size: NA
v_call: TRBV4-1
cdr3_nt: TGCGCCAGCAGCCAAGAGGGCGGGGGCGCGAACGGGGAGCTGTTTTTT
cdr3_aa: CASSQEGGGANGELFF

j_call: TRBJ1-5
d_call: TRBD1
clone_size: few
v_call: TRBV5-1
cdr3_nt: TGCGCCAGCAGCCCCGGGACAGGGGGCGATCAGCCCCAGCATTTT
cdr3_aa: CASSPGTGGDQPQHF

j_call: TRBJ2-5
d_call: NA
clone_size: few
v_call: TRBV9
cdr3_nt: TGTGCCAGCAGCGTAGGCTCTGTTAGAGAGACCCAGTACTTC
cdr3_aa: CASSVGSVRETQYF

j_call: TRBJ1-5
d_call: NA
clone_size: many
v_call: TRBV6-5
cdr3_nt: TGTGCCAGCTGGAGAGGGAAGGGTCAGCCCCAGCATTTT
cdr3_aa: CASWRGKGQPQHF

j_call: TRBJ2-1
d_call: TRBD2
clone_size: NA
v_call: TRBV7-9
cdr3_nt: TGTGCCAGCAGCTTTACCCAGACTAGCGGGGGATACAATGAGCAGTTCTTC
cdr3_aa: CASSFTQTSGGYNEQFF

j_call: TRBJ2-3
d_call: TRBD2
clone_size: few
v_call: TRBV15
cdr3_nt: TGTGCCACCAAACGGTTCGCGGGGGTCACAGATACGCAGTATTTT
cdr3_aa: CATKRFAGVTDTQYF

j_call: TRBJ2-3
d_call: NA
clone_size: NA
v_call: TRBV24-1
cdr3_nt: TGTGCCACCAGTGTAATTGGGGATACGCAGTATTTT
cdr3_aa: CATSVIGDTQYF

j_call: TRBJ2-2
d_call: TRBD2
clone_size: NA
v_call: TRBV7-7
cdr3_nt: TGTGCCAGCAGCTTAGCAGCGGGGGGGCCCGGGGAGCTGTTTTTT
cdr3_aa: CASSLAAGGPGELFF

j_call: TRBJ2-6
d_call: NA
clone_size: few
v_call: TRBV24-1
cdr3_nt: TGTGCCAGATCCGGGGGGCTCACTGGGGCCAACGTCCTGACTTTC
cdr3_aa: CARSGGLTGANVLTF

j_call: TRBJ2-7
d_call: NA
clone_size: NA
v_call: TRBV29-1
cdr3_nt: TGCAGCGCTCACCGGGGGTACGAGCAGTACTTC
cdr3_aa: CSAHRGYEQYF

j_call: TRBJ2-7
d_call: NA
clone_size: NA
v_call: TRBV4-3
cdr3_nt: TGCGCCAGCAGCCGAGGCCTATCCGGGGACCCCTCAAGGGACTACGAGCAGTACTTC
cdr3_aa: CASSRGLSGDPSRDYEQYF

j_call: TRBJ1-5
d_call: NA
clone_size: many
v_call: TRBV29-1
cdr3_nt: TGCAGCGTTGTGGAGGGGGGCGTCAATCAGCCCCAGCATTTT
cdr3_aa: CSVVEGGVNQPQHF